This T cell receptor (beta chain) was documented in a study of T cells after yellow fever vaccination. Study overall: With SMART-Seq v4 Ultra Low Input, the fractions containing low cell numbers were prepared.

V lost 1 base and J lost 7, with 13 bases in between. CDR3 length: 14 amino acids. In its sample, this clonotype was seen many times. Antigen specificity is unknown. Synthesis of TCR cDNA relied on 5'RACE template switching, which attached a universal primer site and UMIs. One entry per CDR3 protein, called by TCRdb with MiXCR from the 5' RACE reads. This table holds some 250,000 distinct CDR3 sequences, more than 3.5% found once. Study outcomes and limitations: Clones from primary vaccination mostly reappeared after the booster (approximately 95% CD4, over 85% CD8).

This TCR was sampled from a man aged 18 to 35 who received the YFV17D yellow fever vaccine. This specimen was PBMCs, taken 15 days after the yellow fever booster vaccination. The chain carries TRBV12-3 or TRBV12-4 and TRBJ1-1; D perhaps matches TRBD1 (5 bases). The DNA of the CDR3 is TGTGCCAGCAGTTTAGAGCGGGGACCCGTTGAAGCTTTCTTT. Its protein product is CASSLERGPVEAFF.